The following is a T cell receptor beta chain sequence with its context. A much larger clone differs by one base, so this may be a read error. The sample originates from a study of blood T cells in healthy people across ages. It was with a sample-barcoded 5' primer and a J-beta primer mix that a second PCR of roughly 7 to 12 cycles was run. TCRdb itself ran the 5' RACE reads through MiXCR, one entry per CDR3 protein. The sample holds 800,000 or so distinct CDR3 sequences; 55% to 65% are singletons and the top ten take roughly a quarter. The CDR3 extends over 14 amino acids. Germline assignment: CDR1 SGDLS and CDR2 YYNGEE.

The TCR originated in a man younger than 45 in good health. The sequencing sample was made of blood. The chain combines TRBV9 with TRBJ2-5; the D gene is possibly TRBD1 (5 bases). TRBJ2-1 matches the DNA end more closely, so the J call is doubtful. CDR3 region: CASSVSGYQETQFF. The CDR3 DNA is TGTGCCAGCAGCGTGTCAGGGTACCAAGAGACCCAGTTCTTC.